The entry below gives a single T cell receptor beta chain sequence along with its context. This clonotype was seen only a few times. The clone's antigen remains unknown. Base qualities are not at hand, and no much larger clone is one base apart. Exclusion was applied to patients with uncontrolled infections, other autoimmune diseases, pregnancy or lactation. Diagnoses relied on clinical symptoms, serum thyroxine and TRAb, thyroid ultrasound and orbital computed tomography. Total RNA was extracted using Trizol reagent, and RNA quality was assessed on an Agilent 2100 Bioanalyzer. The data belong to a study of T cells in Graves' hyperthyroidism and ophthalmopathy (dated by TCRdb to between 2019 and 2020). For the wider study: To identify TCR V-J signatures that set the groups apart, the researchers used a discovery cohort of about a hundred patients, made up of 43 with Graves' ophthalmopathy and some 58 with stable Graves' hyperthyroidism. Prospective prediction of ophthalmopathy was tested in an independent validation cohort consisting of about 20 hyperthyroidism patients and approximately 16 patients who later progressed to ophthalmopathy. After blood sampling, hyperthyroidism patients were treated with methimazole at a starting dose of 30 mg daily, and ophthalmopathy patients were treated with high-dose intravenous methylprednisolone. The paper describes TCR Vbeta CDR3 sequencing of 135 peripheral blood samples, made up of 43 ophthalmopathy patients, roughly 72 hyperthyroidism patients and 17 progressor patients. In addition, the study compared T-cell repertoires in thyroid tissue and in blood from a handful of Graves' hyperthyroidism patients. For training and testing, the 100 or so patients in the discovery cohort were randomly divided in a 7:3 ratio. The research as a whole found: Most expanded thyroid clonotypes (frequency above 0.001) were also detected in blood, suggesting blood repertoires may reflect thyroid immune responses. Sample size was not statistically predetermined, and investigators were not blinded to group allocation. In cross-validation, a model built on a 13 V-J signature told ophthalmopathy apart from stable hyperthyroidism with 85% to 90% sensitivity and 81% to 82% specificity, and in testing the same model reached 80%/75%. In validation, progression to ophthalmopathy was predicted by the model with 55% to 71% sensitivity and approximately 78% specificity, a median of around 5.9 months before onset.

The CDR3 covers 17 residues, taking in both the cysteine and the phenylalanine. Left in the record is the CDR3 DNA by itself, 51 bases read in frame from the first base. Looking up the germline V gene (reference sequence) yields CDR1 SEHNR and CDR2 FQNEAQ. The trim is 4 bases for V and 0 bases for J, with a gap of 13 bases between the germline ends. The TCR beta CDR3 regions were amplified from RNA transcripts. The TCR CDR3 was subjected to a first round of RT-PCR using the HTBI primer set and the Qiagen OneStep RT-PCR kit. Libraries were constructed in a second round of multiplex PCR, after which size selection and purification were carried out. The libraries were sequenced on an Illumina HiSeq2000 using paired-end 100 bp reads. Under the source paper's analysis protocol: SOAPnuke was used to process the raw data, with reads discarded if the reads contained adapters or uncalled bases, had a mean Phred below 15, or lacked an exact constant-primer or identifier match. COPE v1.2.5 was used to merge the high-quality paired reads, and each unique nucleotide sequence was defined as a clonotype. MiTCR v1.1 was used to align the clonotypes against IMGT TRBV, TRBD and TRBJ reference segments. Only V-J combinations with frequency above 0.0001, covering 99.2% of repertoires, were analysed. A TCS score was defined as the ratio of F50 (clonal expansion) to E x V (chaos), with BLOSUM62-based TCRdist applied between CDR3 peptides within each V-J. Welch's t-statistics and random forest reduced some 510 V-J features to fewer than 15, which were used in a naive Bayes classifier (R e1071). The Morisita-Horn index was used to measure how similar the thyroid and blood repertoires were. TCRdb reran the public reads through fastp at Q25 and MiXCR, keeping productive beta chains. A single entry per CDR3 protein holds the most common genes and DNA from its merged rows. The V and J calls come from TCRdb's annotation, not from the publication. The sample table shows about 570,000 distinct CDR3 sequences, and about half are seen once. Around 20% of the sample is taken by the ten largest.

The TCR comes from an adult woman with Graves' disease, either hyperthyroidism or ophthalmopathy (not recorded which). This chain is built from TRBV7-9 and TRBJ2-6; the D gene identity is not certain. The material sequenced was peripheral blood or thyroid tissue (not recorded which). The CDR3 region reads CASSSGPTASGANVLTF. The DNA reads TGTGCCAGCAGCTCCGGACCGACCGCCTCTGGGGCCAACGTCCTGACTTTC.